This T cell receptor beta chain derives from a study of shared clonotypes between healthy human individuals. A note on this clone: As yet, its antigen is unknown.

CDR3 length: 13 residues. V shed 2 bases and J shed 2 bases, with 6 bases lying between them. Germline lookup yields CDR1 SGHTA and CDR2 FQGTGA. Study donors comprised healthy, HIV-negative adults devoid of recent acute infection or vaccination. Study-level points and caveats: Researchers sampled blood only, noting tissue repertoires likely differ.

Deep was the level at which the assay was run. Only in-frame clones appear in the TCRdb table, and some are missing; sequencing was by immunoSEQ multiplex PCR. The data hold about 490,000 clones, with around 78% observed a single time. This clonotype was obtained from a middle-aged woman in good health. Some clones in this sample may be carry-over from other donors' samples. The chain has TRBV7-3 and TRBJ2-5; D not certain. The specimen was PBMCs. The CDR3, as DNA: TGTGCCAGCAGCTTAGTACAGCAAGAGACCCAGTACTTC. Translating it yields CASSLVQQETQYF.